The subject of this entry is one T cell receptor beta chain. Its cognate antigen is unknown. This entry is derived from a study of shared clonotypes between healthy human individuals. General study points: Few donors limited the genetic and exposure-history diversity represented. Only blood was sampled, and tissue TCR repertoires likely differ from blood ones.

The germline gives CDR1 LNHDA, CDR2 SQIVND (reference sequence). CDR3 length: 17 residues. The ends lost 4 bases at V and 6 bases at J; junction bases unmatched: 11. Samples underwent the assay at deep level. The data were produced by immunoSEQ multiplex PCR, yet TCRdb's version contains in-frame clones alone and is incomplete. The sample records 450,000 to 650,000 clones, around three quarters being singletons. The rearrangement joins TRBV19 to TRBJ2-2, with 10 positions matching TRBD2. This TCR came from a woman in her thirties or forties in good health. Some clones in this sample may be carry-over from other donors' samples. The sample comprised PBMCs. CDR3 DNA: TGTGCCAGTAGTACTGCCCTAGCGGGAGCTCGGTCCGGGGAGCTGTTTTTT. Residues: CASSTALAGARSGELFF.